A single sample gave rise to the 26 T cell receptor beta chains below, sequenced in a study of T cell clones after liver transplantation. The repertoire was sequenced with immunoSEQ multiplex PCR; TCRdb's copy has only in-frame clones and lacks some. The sample yields 68,000 or so clones, nearly 95% seen once. The sample in question was CD4+ T cells from blood, obtained about 27 months after liver transplant. The receptors derive from a human patient who received a liver transplant. The graft donor may account for some of the T cells.

The J gene is TRBJ2-3, the V gene TRBV7-3; 15 nucleotides align to TRBD2. Trimming removed 5 bases from V and 4 bases from J; junction bases left unmatched: 7. The germline CDR1 and CDR2 sequences are SGHTA and FQGTGA. This CDR3 is 17 amino acids long. CDR3 bases: TGTGCCAGCAGCAAGGGGACTAGCGGGAGGTTCGCAGATACGCAGTATTTT. It codes for CASSKGTSGRFADTQYF.

The rearrangement joins TRBV5-4 to TRBJ2-2; 12 nucleotides match TRBD2. The trim removed 2 bases at V and 4 bases at J, leaving 3 bases unmatched. CDR1 and CDR2 (germline): SGHNT, YYREEE (reference sequence). The CDR3 spans 16 residues. For the CDR3, the DNA is TGTGCCAGCAGCTTACCGGGACTAGCGGGCACCGGGGAGCTGTTTTTT. Translating it yields CASSLPGLAGTGELFF.

V gene TRBV29-1 combines with J gene TRBJ1-4, with TRBD1 identical over 7 bases. In germline, CDR1 is SQVTM, CDR2 ANQGSEA. V lost 4 bases and J lost 14; bases outside the gene matches: 7. The CDR3 contains 11 residues. DNA for the CDR3: TGCAGCGTTGCGAGGACAGGCCTGCTGTTTTTT. Its protein is CSVARTGLLFF.

The J gene is TRBJ1-4, the V gene TRBV6-1; 7 positions agree with TRBD1. The CDR3 covers 12 residues. V trimming: 4 bases; J trimming: 11 bases; junction bases outside the gene matches: 4. CDR1 and CDR2 from the germline V gene are MNHNS and SASEGT. The CDR3 here is CASSATGTKLFF. In DNA, the CDR3 is TGTGCCAGCAGTGCGACAGGGACGAAACTGTTTTTT.

The chain joins TRBV18 to TRBJ1-1, with D perhaps TRBD1 (5 bases). This CDR3 comprises 15 residues. Germline CDR1 is KGHSH and CDR2 is LQKENI. V shed 5 bases and J shed 3 bases, with 16 bases lying between them. CDR3 in DNA: TGTGCCAGCTCAACCAAGTCTCAGGGAGACACTGAAGCTTTCTTT. This encodes CASSTKSQGDTEAFF. The full variable domain, in which reference TRBV18 and TRBJ1-1 provide the parts outside the CDR3, is NAGVMQNPRHLVRRRGQEARLRCSPMKGHSHVYWYRQLPEEGLKFMVYLQKENIIDESGMPKERFSAEFPKEGPSILRIQQVVRGDSAAYFCASSTKSQGDTEAFFGQGTRLTVV.

This chain links TRBV4-2 with TRBJ2-7; a possible D gene is TRBD2 (5 bases). The V end lost 0 bases, the J end lost 3 bases, and 9 bases lay between the germline ends. Looked up from germline, CDR1 is LGHNA and CDR2 is YNFKEQ. This CDR3 spans 14 amino acids. The CDR3 reads CASSQEDRGYEQYF. The CDR3 bases are TGTGCCAGCAGCCAAGAAGATCGGGGCTACGAGCAGTACTTC.

The chain is built from TRBV15 and TRBJ1-1; a weak D match, TRBD1 (5 bases). The CDR3 is 14 amino acids. CDR1 is LNHNV and CDR2 is YYDKDF in the germline V gene (reference sequence). V gave up 3 bases and J gave up 0 bases, with 8 bases separating them. The DNA for the CDR3 is TGTGCCACCAGCAGGGGACGGTTGAACACTGAAGCTTTCTTT. Translated, it gives CATSRGRLNTEAFF.

This clone was seen only a few times. In DNA form, the CDR3 reads TGTGCCACGAAATCAACCCTAAACTATGGCTACACCTTC. It yields the protein CATKSTLNYGYTF. The chain carries TRBV19 and TRBJ1-2; D remains ambiguous. The V and J ends lost 10 bases and 2 bases respectively, with 14 bases between them. The CDR3 length is 13 residues. Germline lookup yields CDR1 LNHDA and CDR2 SQIVND (reference sequence). The full variable domain, completed using reference TRBV19 and TRBJ1-2, is DGGITQSPKYLFRKEGQNVTLSCEQNLNHDAMYWYRQDPGQGLRLIYYSQIVNDFQKGDIAEGYSVSREKKESFPLTVTSAQKNPTAFYLCATKSTLNYGYTFGSGTRLTVV.

The rearrangement uses TRBV9 and TRBJ2-5; no definite D call. The CDR3 runs 15 residues. Trimming shortened V by 2 bases and J by 4 bases, and 15 bases separated the two germline ends. Germline CDR1 is SGDLS and CDR2 is YYNGEE. The CDR3 here is CASSVDSFGAETQYF. The CDR3 DNA sequence: TGTGCCAGCAGCGTCGATAGCTTCGGCGCAGAGACCCAGTACTTC.

The chain carries TRBV4-3 and TRBJ1-5; D is perhaps TRBD1 (6 bases). CDR1 is LGHNA, CDR2 YSLEER, per germline. The V gene lost 0 bases and the J gene lost 4 bases, with 13 bases spanning the gap. The CDR3 totals 16 residues. DNA for the CDR3: TGCGCCAGCAGCCAAGATACGGGACACAAAAATCAGCCCCAGCATTTT. This sequence encodes CASSQDTGHKNQPQHF.

The chain links TRBV5-4 to TRBJ1-2, with a possible D match to TRBD1 (5 bases). The V gene's germline CDR1 is SGHNT and CDR2 YYREEE (reference sequence). Trimming stripped 3 bases from V and 4 bases from J, with 13 bases between. This CDR3 contains 14 residues. The CDR3 region has the DNA TGTGCCAGCAGCTCCTCCGGGGGGAGCTATGGCTACACCTTC. Its translation: CASSSSGGSYGYTF.

This clone was picked up a small number of times. The J gene is TRBJ1-4, the V gene TRBV7-8, with D unresolved. The CDR3 length is 10 residues. The germline V gene encodes CDR1 SGHVS and CDR2 FQNEAQ. V was clipped by 8 bases and J by 5 bases, with 3 bases between them. The CDR3 is CASGNEKLFF. The CDR3 DNA is TGTGCCAGCGGCAATGAAAAACTGTTTTTT.

The rearrangement links TRBV28 to TRBJ2-2, with no clear D. Trimming took off 5 bases at V and 3 bases at J, with 19 bases between the two ends. Germline CDR1 reads MDHEN; CDR2 reads SYDVKM. CDR3 length: 17 residues. The CDR3 sequence: CASSRWAPLSDTGELFF. The CDR3 region has the DNA TGTGCCAGCAGTCGATGGGCCCCTCTCTCCGACACCGGGGAGCTGTTTTTT.

In DNA, the CDR3 is TGTGCCAGCAGCTCCACTAGCGGAGATACGCAGTATTTT. Translated, it gives CASSSTSGDTQYF. The chain joins TRBV7-2 to TRBJ2-3; 8 nucleotides agree with TRBD2. The germline CDR1 and CDR2 sequences are SGHTA and FQGNSA. Trimming removed 4 bases from V and 5 bases from J; junction bases left unmatched: 2. The CDR3 sequence is 13 residues long. Supplemented by reference TRBV7-2 and TRBJ2-3, the full variable domain reads GAGVSQSPSNKVTEKGKDVELRCDPISGHTALYWYRQSLGQGLEFLIYFQGNSAPDKSGLPSDRFSAERTGGSVSTLTIQRTQQEDSAVYLCASSSTSGDTQYFGPGTRLTVL.

The V and J genes are TRBV2 and TRBJ2-3; unclear D gene. This CDR3 is built from 12 residues. From germline, CDR1 is SNHLY and CDR2 FYNNEI. Trimming shortened V by 4 bases and J by 3 bases, and 5 bases separated the two germline ends. The CDR3 sequence: CASSGPTDTQYF. The CDR3 DNA follows: TGTGCCAGCAGTGGGCCAACAGATACGCAGTATTTT. The whole variable domain, filled in from reference TRBV2 and TRBJ2-3, reads EPEVTQTPSHQVTQMGQEVILRCVPISNHLYFYWYRQILGQKVEFLVSFYNNEISEKSEIFDDQFSVERPDGSNFTLKIRSTKLEDSAMYFCASSGPTDTQYFGPGTRLTVL.

The chain uses TRBV15 and TRBJ2-4; TRBD1 aligns across 7 bases. The V segment lost 9 bases and the J segment 8 bases; nucleotides outside the gene matches: 7. The germline V gene has CDR1 LNHNV and CDR2 YYDKDF (reference sequence). The CDR3 has 12 amino acids. The DNA for the CDR3 is TGTGCCACTCGACAGGGACGGGACATTCAGTACTTC. Its protein is CATRQGRDIQYF.

The chain has TRBV5-1 and TRBJ2-3; 8 nucleotides align to TRBD1. CDR1 SGHRS and CDR2 YFSETQ come from the germline V gene. There are 17 residues in the CDR3. Trimming removed 1 base from V and 2 bases from J; junction bases left unmatched: 9. Here the CDR3 reads CASSLSVLGQDTDTQYF. In DNA form, the CDR3 reads TGCGCCAGCAGCTTGTCGGTCCTGGGACAGGACACAGATACGCAGTATTTT.

The chain couples TRBV6-1 to TRBJ2-1, with D possibly matching TRBD2 (5 bases). Germline V CDR1 and CDR2: MNHNS, SASEGT. This CDR3 has 16 residues. Trimming removed 2 bases from V and 6 bases from J, with 17 bases in between. The CDR3: CASSESRLTLVNEQFF. CDR3 nucleotides: TGTGCCAGCAGTGAAAGCAGACTAACCCTCGTCAATGAGCAGTTCTTC.

This clone appeared once. The chain links TRBV21-1 to TRBJ1-1. TRBV21-1 is assigned pseudogene status. The CDR3 has 15 residues. The CDR3 is CASSKVQGDWPEAFF. The DNA for the CDR3 is TGTGCCAGCAGCAAAGTCCAGGGAGACTGGCCTGAAGCTTTCTTT.

This clone appeared a single time. The chain uses TRBV11-3 and TRBJ2-3, with 10 positions matching TRBD2. J was trimmed by 2 bases and V by 5 bases; bases with no gene match: 4. CDR1 and CDR2 (germline): SGHNT, YENEEA. The CDR3 totals 15 residues. The CDR3 sequence is CASSTGLADTDTQYF. The CDR3 nucleotides are TGTGCCAGCAGCACCGGACTAGCGGACACAGATACGCAGTATTTT.

The chain recombines TRBV19 with TRBJ1-4; D gene ambiguous. Germline lookup yields CDR1 LNHDA and CDR2 SQIVND (reference sequence). V was trimmed by 6 bases and J by 5 bases, leaving 22 bases between them. There are 17 residues in the CDR3. The CDR3 bases are TGTGCCAGTAGCCATTGGAGCGCGGCAGGTACCAATGAAAAACTGTTTTTT. This gives the protein CASSHWSAAGTNEKLFF.

The chain employs TRBV28 and TRBJ1-2; D perhaps matches TRBD1 (5 bases). The CDR3 has 13 amino acids. Germline CDR1 reads MDHEN; CDR2 reads SYDVKM. The V end lost 7 bases, the J end lost 5 bases, and 14 bases lay between the germline ends. The CDR3 loop reads CASNMGPLYGYTF. As DNA, the CDR3 is TGTGCCAGCAATATGGGGCCCCTTTATGGCTACACCTTC.

The chain uses TRBV7-8 and TRBJ2-7; 14 nucleotides line up with TRBD2. The CDR3 totals 15 residues. The V and J ends lost 5 bases and 2 bases, in that order; junction bases with no gene match: 2. CDR1 SGHVS and CDR2 FQNEAQ come from the germline V gene. The CDR3 loop reads CASSVTSGRAYEQYF. CDR3 sequence (DNA): TGTGCCAGCAGCGTGACTAGCGGGAGGGCCTACGAGCAGTACTTC.

This chain joins TRBV13 and TRBJ1-4; no firm D call. This CDR3 comprises 14 residues. From germline, CDR1 is PRHDT and CDR2 FYEKMQ (reference sequence). V gave up 2 bases and J gave up 3 bases, with 7 bases separating them. The CDR3 sequence: CASSLRVANEKLFF. CDR3 bases: TGTGCCAGCAGCTTACGGGTTGCTAATGAAAAACTGTTTTTT. Drawing the rest from reference TRBV13 and TRBJ1-4, the complete variable domain is AAGVIQSPRHLIKEKRETATLKCYPIPRHDTVYWYQQGPGQDPQFLISFYEKMQSDKGSIPDRFSAQQFSDYHSELNMSSLELGDSALYFCASSLRVANEKLFFGSGTQLSVL.

The chain couples TRBV18 to TRBJ2-1; the D is unclear. The CDR3 runs 13 residues. Deletions cut 4 bases from V and 6 bases from J, with 10 bases between. Germline values: CDR1 KGHSH, CDR2 LQKENI. The CDR3 loop is CASSQVPFNEQFF. CDR3 sequence (DNA): TGTGCCAGCTCACAAGTCCCTTTCAATGAGCAGTTCTTC.

This clone was seen just once. CDR3: CASSETRGGVSGRARETQYF. CDR3 coding DNA: TGTGCCAGCAGTGAAACACGGGGTGGAGTGAGCGGGAGGGCCCGGGAGACCCAGTACTTC. The chain joins TRBV2 to TRBJ2-5, with 10 bases aligning to TRBD2. Germline V gives CDR1 SNHLY, CDR2 FYNNEI. CDR3 length: 20 residues. After removal of 2 bases from V and 5 bases from J, the junction contained 20 bases not matched to a gene.